These 2 T cell receptor beta chains share one sample of origin, sequenced in a study of blood T cell repertoires in COVID-19. TCRdb's table, derived via immunoSEQ multiplex PCR, lists solely in-frame clones and lacks some. There are 200,000 to 250,000 clones in the sample; roughly nine tenths occur only once, and 3% to 3.5% lies in the top ten. Sample: PBMCs or T cells enriched from blood (not recorded which). Source of these receptors: a woman between 50 and 59 years old in a cohort exposed to, infected with or recovered from COVID-19 (not recorded which).

The DNA of the CDR3 is TGCACCAGCAGAGTAGCATGTTTGTGTCGGGCCAACGTCCTGACTTTC. Translating gives CTSRVACLCRANVLTF. The chain joins TRBV1 to TRBJ2-6; the table's D call of TRBD2 was not tested on the DNA. TRBV1 is recorded as a pseudogene. The CDR3 runs 16 residues.

The rearrangement uses TRBV13 and TRBJ1-2, with 8 nucleotides matching TRBD1. From germline, CDR1 is PRHDT and CDR2 FYEKMQ (reference sequence). The CDR3 is made up of 15 amino acids. With 4 bases clipped from V and 6 bases from J, the junction kept 10 bases outside the gene matches. The CDR3 region is CASSSGTGFYDGYTF. The CDR3 region has the DNA TGTGCCAGCAGCTCCGGGACAGGTTTTTATGATGGCTACACCTTC.